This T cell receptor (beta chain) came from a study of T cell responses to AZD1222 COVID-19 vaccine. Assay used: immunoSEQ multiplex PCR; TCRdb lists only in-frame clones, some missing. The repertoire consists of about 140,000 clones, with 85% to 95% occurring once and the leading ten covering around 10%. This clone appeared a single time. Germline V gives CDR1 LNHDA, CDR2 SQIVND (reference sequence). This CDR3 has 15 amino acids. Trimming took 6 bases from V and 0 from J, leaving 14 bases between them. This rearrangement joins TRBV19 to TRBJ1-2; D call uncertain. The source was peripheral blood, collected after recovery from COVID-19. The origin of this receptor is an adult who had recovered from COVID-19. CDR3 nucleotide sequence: TGTGCCAGTAGGACCCCGGTGGGAGCTAACTATGGCTACACCTTC. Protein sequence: CASRTPVGANYGYTF.